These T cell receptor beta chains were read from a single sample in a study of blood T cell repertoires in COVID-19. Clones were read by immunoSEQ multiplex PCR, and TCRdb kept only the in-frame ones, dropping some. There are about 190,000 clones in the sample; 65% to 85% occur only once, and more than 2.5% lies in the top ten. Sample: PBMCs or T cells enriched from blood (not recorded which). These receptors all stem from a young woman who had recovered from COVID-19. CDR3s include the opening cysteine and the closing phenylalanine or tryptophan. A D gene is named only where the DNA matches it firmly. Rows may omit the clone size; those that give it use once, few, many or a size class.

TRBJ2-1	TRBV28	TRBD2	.	TGTGCCAGCAACCCCTTTTGGACCGGGACTAGCGGGGAGGGCTACAATGAGCAGTTCTTC	CASNPFWTGTSGEGYNEQFF
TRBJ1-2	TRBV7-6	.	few	TGTGCCAGCAGCTTAGTCCCGTACTCGGGGGACTATGGCTACACCTTC	CASSLVPYSGDYGYTF
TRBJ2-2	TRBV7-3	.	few	TGTGCCAGCAGCCCTGGTGGTAGACTTACCGGGGAGCTGTTTTTT	CASSPGGRLTGELFF
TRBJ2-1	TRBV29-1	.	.	TGCAGCGCCAAGCTCGCCCGACAGGCTCGCTCCTACAATGAGCAGTTCTTC	CSAKLARQARSYNEQFF
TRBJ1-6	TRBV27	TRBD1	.	TGTGCCAGCAGTTACAGGGGGCCGAATTCACCCCTCCACTTT	CASSYRGPNSPLHF
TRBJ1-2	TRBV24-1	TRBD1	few	TGTGCCACCAGTGACCAGAAGCGGGGACAGGGAGGATATGGCTACACCTTC	CATSDQKRGQGGYGYTF
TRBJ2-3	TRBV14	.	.	TGTGCCAGCAGCCAAGAGCCGGAGGGCCGATATACGCAGTATTTT	CASSQEPEGRYTQYF
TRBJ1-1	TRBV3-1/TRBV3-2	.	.	TGTGCCAGCAGCCAAGGCCCAACGGGAACTGAAGCTTTCTTT	CASSQGPTGTEAFF
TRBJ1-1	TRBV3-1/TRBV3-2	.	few	TGTGCCAGTGGGACACTCGGAGGAATCACTGAAGCTTTCTTT	CASGTLGGITEAFF
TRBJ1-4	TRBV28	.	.	TGTGCCTCTCAAGGGGCTAGAAATGAAAAACTGTTTTTT	CASQGARNEKLFF
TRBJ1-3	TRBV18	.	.	TGTGCCAGCTCACCATACTCAGGGGACATTTCTGGAAACACCATATATTTT	CASSPYSGDISGNTIYF
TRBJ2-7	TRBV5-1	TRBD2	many	TGCGCCAGCAGCTTGGTGTCTAGCGGGAGGCGCGAGCAGTACTTC	CASSLVSSGRREQYF
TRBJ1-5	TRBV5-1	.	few	TGCGCCAGCAGCTTAGGGGGAGTCGCGGATCAGCCCCAGCATTTT	CASSLGGVADQPQHF
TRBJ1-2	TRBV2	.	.	TGTGCCAGCAGAACGGGACACAGCGCCTATGGCTACACCTTC	CASRTGHSAYGYTF
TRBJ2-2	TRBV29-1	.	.	TGCAGCGTTGTCAGGCTAGGGGCCGGGGAGCTGTTTTTT	CSVVRLGAGELFF
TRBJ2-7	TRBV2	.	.	TGTGCCAGCAGTGGGCGCCAGGCCCTCTACGAGCAGTACTTC	CASSGRQALYEQYF
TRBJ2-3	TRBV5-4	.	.	TGTGCCAGCAGCTTAAAAGCGAGCACAGATACGCAGTATTTT	CASSLKASTDTQYF
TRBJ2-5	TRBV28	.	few	TGTGCCAGCAGTTTTCGGGCTAGCAAAGAGACCCAGTACTTC	CASSFRASKETQYF
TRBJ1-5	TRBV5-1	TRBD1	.	TGCGCCAGCAGCTTAGTCACAGGGGATCAGCCCCAGCATTTT	CASSLVTGDQPQHF
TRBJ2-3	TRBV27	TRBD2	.	TGTGCCAGCAGTAACTTAGCGGGGGGATCCACAGATACGCAGTATTTT	CASSNLAGGSTDTQYF
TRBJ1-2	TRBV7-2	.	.	TGTGCCAGCAGCTTAACGGTGGGCCCCTTGGGCTACACCTTC	CASSLTVGPLGYTF
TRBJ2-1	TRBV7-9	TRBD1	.	TGTGCCAGCAGCTTGCTCAGGACAGGATACTCCTACAATGAGCAGTTCTTC	CASSLLRTGYSYNEQFF
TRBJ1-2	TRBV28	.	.	TGTGCCAGCAGTCGACAGACGGCCTATGGCTACACCTTC	CASSRQTAYGYTF
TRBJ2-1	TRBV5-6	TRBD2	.	TGTGCCGGAGGGACTAGCGGGGTGGCCTACAATGAGCAGTTCTTC	CAGGTSGVAYNEQFF
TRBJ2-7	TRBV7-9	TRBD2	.	TGTGCCAGCAGCCCATACCTTGGGACTAGCGGGAGCTACGAGCAGTACTTC	CASSPYLGTSGSYEQYF
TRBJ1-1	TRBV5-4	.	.	TGTGCCAGCAGCCGACCGGGACAAGAGAACACTGAAGCTTTCTTT	CASSRPGQENTEAFF
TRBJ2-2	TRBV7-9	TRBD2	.	TGTGCCAGCAGCTCACTTCCGGGACTAGCGGCCGGGGAGCTGTTTTTT	CASSSLPGLAAGELFF
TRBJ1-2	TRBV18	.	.	TGTGCCAGCTCACGAGAGAGAGGCAGTAAGGGCTACACCTTC	CASSRERGSKGYTF
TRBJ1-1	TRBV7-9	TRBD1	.	TGTGCCAGCGGGAAGACAGGGAAAGGGGGTGAAGCTTTCTTT	CASGKTGKGGEAFF
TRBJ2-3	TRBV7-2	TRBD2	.	TGTGCCAGCAGCCCAGTCCGGGGACTAGCGTACACAGATACGCAGTATTTT	CASSPVRGLAYTDTQYF
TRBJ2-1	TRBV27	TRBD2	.	TGTGCCAGCAGTTTCATTAGGACTAGCGGGGCTAGCTCCTACAATGAGCAGTTCTTC	CASSFIRTSGASSYNEQFF
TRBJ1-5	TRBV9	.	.	TGTGCCAGCAGCCCGACTCCTGGGGCAAATCAGCCCCAGCATTTT	CASSPTPGANQPQHF
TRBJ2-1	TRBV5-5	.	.	TGTGCCAGCGCTAAGGGGGGGTACGAGAATGAGCAGTTCTTC	CASAKGGYENEQFF
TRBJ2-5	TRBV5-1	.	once	TGCGCCAGCAGATTACCCCAGGGGCGGGAGACCCAGTACTTC	CASRLPQGRETQYF
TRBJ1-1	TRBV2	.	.	TGTGCCAGCAGTGAACGTCAGGGTGACACTGAAGCTTTCTTT	CASSERQGDTEAFF
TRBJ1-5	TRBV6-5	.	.	TGTGCCAGCAGCGAGGGCCGCAATCAGCCCCAGCATTTT	CASSEGRNQPQHF
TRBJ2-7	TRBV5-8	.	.	TGTGCCAGCAGCACAACAGGGCCGCCCTACGAGCAGTACTTC	CASSTTGPPYEQYF
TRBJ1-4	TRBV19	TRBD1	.	TGTGCCAGTAGTATAGGGGGACAGGGCCGAAATGAAAAACTGTTTTTT	CASSIGGQGRNEKLFF
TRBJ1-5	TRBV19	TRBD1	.	TGTGCCAGTAGTCTGGGACAGCTTCCACAGCCCCAGCATTTT	CASSLGQLPQPQHF
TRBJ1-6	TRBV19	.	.	TGTGCCAGTAGTGCCTACACAGGATCCTATAATTCACCCCTCCACTTT	CASSAYTGSYNSPLHF
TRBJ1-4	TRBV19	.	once	TGTGCCAGCAACCGAGCATATTCAACCCCTAATGAAAAACTGTTTTTT	CASNRAYSTPNEKLFF
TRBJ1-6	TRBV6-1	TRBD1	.	TGTGCCAGCAGTGAGCTTGGACAGGGGGAATGGTCACCCCTCCACTTT	CASSELGQGEWSPLHF
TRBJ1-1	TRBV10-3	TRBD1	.	TGTGCCATCAGTGAGTCGACAGGGACAGGGGCTAACACTGAAGCTTTCTTT	CAISESTGTGANTEAFF
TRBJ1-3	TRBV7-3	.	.	TGTGCCAGCAGCTTAAAGGGCAGGGGATTTGGAAACACCATATATTTT	CASSLKGRGFGNTIYF
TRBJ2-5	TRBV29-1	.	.	TGCAGCGTTGAAAATCGACTCCTCCAAGAGACCCAGTACTTC	CSVENRLLQETQYF
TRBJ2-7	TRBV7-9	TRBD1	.	TGTGCCAGCAGCCTATCACAGGGGGCGAGTTACGAGCAGTACTTC	CASSLSQGASYEQYF